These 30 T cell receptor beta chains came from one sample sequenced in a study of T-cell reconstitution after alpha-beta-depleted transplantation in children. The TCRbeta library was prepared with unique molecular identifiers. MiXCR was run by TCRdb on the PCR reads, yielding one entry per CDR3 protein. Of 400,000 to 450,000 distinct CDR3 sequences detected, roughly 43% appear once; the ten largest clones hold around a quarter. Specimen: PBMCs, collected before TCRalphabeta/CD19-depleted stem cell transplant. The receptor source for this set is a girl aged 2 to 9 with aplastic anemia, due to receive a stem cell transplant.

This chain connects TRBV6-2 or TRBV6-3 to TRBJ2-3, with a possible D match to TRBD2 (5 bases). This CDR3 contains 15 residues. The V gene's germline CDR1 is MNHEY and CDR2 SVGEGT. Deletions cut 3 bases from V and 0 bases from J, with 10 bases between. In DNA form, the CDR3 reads TGTGCCAGCAGTTATGGGGAGACTAGCACAGATACGCAGTATTTT. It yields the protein CASSYGETSTDTQYF.

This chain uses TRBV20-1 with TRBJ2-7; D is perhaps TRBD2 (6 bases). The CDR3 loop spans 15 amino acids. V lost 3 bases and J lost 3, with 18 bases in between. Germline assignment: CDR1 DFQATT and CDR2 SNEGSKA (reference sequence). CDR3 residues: CSARPSAQGGYEQYF. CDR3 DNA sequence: TGCAGTGCTAGGCCGAGTGCCCAGGGAGGCTACGAGCAGTACTTC.

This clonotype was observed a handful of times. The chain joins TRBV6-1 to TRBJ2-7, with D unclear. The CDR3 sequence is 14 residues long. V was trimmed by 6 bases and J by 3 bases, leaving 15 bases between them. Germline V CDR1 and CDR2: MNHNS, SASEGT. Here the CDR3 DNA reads TGTGCCAGCAGGGCGACCCCCCAAGACTACGAGCAGTACTTC. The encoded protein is CASRATPQDYEQYF.

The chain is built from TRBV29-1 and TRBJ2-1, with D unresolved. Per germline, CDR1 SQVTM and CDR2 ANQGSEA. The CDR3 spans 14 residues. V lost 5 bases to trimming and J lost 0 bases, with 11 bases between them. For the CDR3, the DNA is TGCAGCGTTATCCCTGCCAGCTCCTACAATGAGCAGTTCTTC. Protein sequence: CSVIPASSYNEQFF.

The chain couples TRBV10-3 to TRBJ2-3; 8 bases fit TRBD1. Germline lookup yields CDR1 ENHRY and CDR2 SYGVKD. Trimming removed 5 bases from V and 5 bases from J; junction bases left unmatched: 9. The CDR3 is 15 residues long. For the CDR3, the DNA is TGTGCCATCAGTAAGCGGCAGGGGGCGCGAGATACGCAGTATTTT. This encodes CAISKRQGARDTQYF.

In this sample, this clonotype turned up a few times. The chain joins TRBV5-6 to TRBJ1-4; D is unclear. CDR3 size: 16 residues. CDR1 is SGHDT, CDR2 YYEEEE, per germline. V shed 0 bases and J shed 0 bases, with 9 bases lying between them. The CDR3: CASSLAPGPTNEKLFF. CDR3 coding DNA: TGTGCCAGCAGCTTGGCCCCAGGCCCAACTAATGAAAAACTGTTTTTT.

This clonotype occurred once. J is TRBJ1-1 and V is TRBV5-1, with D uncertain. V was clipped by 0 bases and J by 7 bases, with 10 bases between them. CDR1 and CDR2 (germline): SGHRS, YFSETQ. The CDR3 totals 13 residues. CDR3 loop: CASSLAGSHEAFF. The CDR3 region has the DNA TGCGCCAGCAGCTTGGCTGGGAGCCATGAAGCTTTCTTT. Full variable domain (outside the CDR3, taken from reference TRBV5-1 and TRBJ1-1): KAGVTQTPRYLIKTRGQQVTLSCSPISGHRSVSWYQQTPGQGLQFLFEYFSETQRNKGNFPGRFSGRQFSNSRSEMNVSTLELGDSALYLCASSLAGSHEAFFGQGTRLTVV.

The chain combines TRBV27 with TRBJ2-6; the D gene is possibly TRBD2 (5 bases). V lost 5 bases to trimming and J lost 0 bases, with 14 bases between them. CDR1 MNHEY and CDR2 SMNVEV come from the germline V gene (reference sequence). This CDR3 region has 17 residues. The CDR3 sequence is CASSPLDSNSGANVLTF. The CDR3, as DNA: TGTGCCAGCAGTCCCCTGGACTCAAACTCTGGGGCCAACGTCCTGACTTTC. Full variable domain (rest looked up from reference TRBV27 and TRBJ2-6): EAQVTQNPRYLITVTGKKLTVTCSQNMNHEYMSWYRQDPGLGLRQIYYSMNVEVTDKGDVPEGYKVSRKEKRNFPLILESPSPNQTSLYFCASSPLDSNSGANVLTFGAGSRLTVL.

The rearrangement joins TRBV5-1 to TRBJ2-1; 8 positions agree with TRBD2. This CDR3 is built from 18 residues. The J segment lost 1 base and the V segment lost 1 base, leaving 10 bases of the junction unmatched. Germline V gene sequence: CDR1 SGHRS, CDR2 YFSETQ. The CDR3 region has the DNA TGCGCCAGCAGCTTGCCGCCAAGCGGGAGAATGTCCTACAATGAGCAGTTCTTC. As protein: CASSLPPSGRMSYNEQFF.

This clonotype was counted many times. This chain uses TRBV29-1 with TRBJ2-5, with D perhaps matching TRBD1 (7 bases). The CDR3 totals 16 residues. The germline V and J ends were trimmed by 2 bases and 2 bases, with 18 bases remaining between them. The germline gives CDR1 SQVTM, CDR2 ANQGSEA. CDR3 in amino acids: CSVEREAGGIQETQYF. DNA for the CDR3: TGCAGCGTTGAAAGAGAAGCAGGGGGGATTCAAGAGACCCAGTACTTC.

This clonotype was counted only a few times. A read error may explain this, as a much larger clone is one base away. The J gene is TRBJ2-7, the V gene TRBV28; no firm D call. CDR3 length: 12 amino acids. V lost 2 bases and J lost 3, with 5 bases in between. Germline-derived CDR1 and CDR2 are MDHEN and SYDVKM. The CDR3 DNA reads TGTGCCAGCAGTTTACCGGGCTACGAGCAGTACTTC. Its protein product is CASSLPGYEQYF.

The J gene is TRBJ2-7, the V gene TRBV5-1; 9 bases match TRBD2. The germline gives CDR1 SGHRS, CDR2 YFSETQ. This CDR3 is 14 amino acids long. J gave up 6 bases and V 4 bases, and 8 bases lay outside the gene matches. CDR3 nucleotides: TGCGCCAGCAGCAGTAGCGGGAGTAGTCGCGAGCAGTACTTC. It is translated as CASSSSGSSREQYF.

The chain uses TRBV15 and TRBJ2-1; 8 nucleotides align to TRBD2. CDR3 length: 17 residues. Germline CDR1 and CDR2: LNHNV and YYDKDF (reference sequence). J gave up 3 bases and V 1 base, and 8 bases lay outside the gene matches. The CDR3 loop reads CATSRGTGTSIYNEQFF. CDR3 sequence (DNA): TGTGCCACCAGCAGAGGGACCGGGACTAGTATCTACAATGAGCAGTTCTTC.

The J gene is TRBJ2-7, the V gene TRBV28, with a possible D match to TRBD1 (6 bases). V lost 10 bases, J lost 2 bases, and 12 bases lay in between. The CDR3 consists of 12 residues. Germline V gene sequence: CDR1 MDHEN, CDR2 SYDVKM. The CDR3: CAINDRTYEQYF. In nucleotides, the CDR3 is TGTGCCATCAATGACAGGACCTACGAGCAGTACTTC.

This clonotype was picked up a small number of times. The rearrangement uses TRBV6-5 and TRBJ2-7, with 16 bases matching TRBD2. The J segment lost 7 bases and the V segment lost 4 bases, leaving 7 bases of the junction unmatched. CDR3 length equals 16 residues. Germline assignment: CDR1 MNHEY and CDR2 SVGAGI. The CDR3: CASSSGGLAGGKEQYF. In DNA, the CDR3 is TGTGCCAGCAGTTCCGGGGGACTAGCGGGAGGGAAAGAGCAGTACTTC.

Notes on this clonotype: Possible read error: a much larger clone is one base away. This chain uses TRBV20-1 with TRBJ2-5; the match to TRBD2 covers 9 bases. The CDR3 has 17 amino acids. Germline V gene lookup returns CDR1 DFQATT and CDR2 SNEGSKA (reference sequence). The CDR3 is CCARIAKRGAMEETQYF. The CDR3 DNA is TGCTGTGCTAGAATCGCAAAGCGGGGGGCCATGGAAGAGACCCAGTACTTC.

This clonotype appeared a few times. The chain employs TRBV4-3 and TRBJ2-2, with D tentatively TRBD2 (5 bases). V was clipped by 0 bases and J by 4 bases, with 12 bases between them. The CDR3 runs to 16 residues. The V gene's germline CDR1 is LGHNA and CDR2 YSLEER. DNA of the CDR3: TGCGCCAGCAGCCAAGAACCCCAGGCGGGCACCGGGGAGCTGTTTTTT. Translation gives CASSQEPQAGTGELFF.

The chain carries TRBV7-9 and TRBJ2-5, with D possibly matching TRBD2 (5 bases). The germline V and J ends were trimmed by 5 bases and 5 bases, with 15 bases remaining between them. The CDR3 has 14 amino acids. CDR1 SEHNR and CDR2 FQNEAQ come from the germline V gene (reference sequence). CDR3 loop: CASSHRSDRETQYF. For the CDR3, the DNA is TGTGCCAGCAGCCACCGTAGCGATAGGGAGACCCAGTACTTC.

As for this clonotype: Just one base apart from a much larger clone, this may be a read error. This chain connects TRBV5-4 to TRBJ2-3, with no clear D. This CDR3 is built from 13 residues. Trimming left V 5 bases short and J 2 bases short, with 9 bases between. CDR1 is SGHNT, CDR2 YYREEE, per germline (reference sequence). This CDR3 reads CASRSKNTDTQYF. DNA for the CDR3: TGTGCCAGCAGATCAAAAAACACAGATACGCAGTATTTT.

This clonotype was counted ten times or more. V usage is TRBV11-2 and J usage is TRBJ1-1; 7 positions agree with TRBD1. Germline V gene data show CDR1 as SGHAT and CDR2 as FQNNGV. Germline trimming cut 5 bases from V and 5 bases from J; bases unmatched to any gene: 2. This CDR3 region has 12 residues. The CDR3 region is CASSPGGTEAFF. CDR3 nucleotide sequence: TGTGCCAGCAGCCCAGGGGGTACTGAAGCTTTCTTT. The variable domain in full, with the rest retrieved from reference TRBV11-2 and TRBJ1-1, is EAGVAQSPRYKIIEKRQSVAFWCNPISGHATLYWYQQILGQGPKLLIQFQNNGVVDDSQLPKDRFSAERLKGVDSTLKIQPAKLEDSAVYLCASSPGGTEAFFGQGTRLTVV.

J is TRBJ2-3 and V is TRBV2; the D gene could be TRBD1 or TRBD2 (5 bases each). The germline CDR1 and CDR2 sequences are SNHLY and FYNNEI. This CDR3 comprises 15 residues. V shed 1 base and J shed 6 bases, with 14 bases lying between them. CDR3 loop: CASSEGGPGSDTQYF. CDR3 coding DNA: TGTGCCAGCAGTGAAGGGGGCCCGGGGTCTGATACGCAGTATTTT.

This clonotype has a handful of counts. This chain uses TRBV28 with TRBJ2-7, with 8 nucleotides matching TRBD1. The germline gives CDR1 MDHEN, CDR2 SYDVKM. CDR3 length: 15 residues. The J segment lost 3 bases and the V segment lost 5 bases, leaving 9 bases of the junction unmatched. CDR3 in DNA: TGTGCCAGCAGTCCCGGGACAGGTCTGCACTACGAGCAGTACTTC. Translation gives CASSPGTGLHYEQYF. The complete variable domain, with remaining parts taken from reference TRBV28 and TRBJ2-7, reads DVKVTQSSRYLVKRTGEKVFLECVQDMDHENMFWYRQDPGLGLRLIYFSYDVKMKEKGDIPEGYSVSREKKERFSLILESASTNQTSMYLCASSPGTGLHYEQYFGPGTRLTVT.

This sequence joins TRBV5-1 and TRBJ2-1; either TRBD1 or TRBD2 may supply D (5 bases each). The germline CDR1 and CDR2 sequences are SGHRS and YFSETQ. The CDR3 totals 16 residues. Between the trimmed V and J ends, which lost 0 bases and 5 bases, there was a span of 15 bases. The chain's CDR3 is CASSLAKWDPDNEQFF. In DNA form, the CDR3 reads TGCGCCAGCAGCTTGGCCAAGTGGGACCCAGACAATGAGCAGTTCTTC.

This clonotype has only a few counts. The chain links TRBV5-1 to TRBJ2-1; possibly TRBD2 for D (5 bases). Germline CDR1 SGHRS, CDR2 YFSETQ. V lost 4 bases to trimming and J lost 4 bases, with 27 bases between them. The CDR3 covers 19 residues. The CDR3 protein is CASSRVSGMSDRFYNEQFF. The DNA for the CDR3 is TGCGCCAGCAGCCGCGTTTCCGGGATGAGCGACCGGTTTTACAATGAGCAGTTCTTC.

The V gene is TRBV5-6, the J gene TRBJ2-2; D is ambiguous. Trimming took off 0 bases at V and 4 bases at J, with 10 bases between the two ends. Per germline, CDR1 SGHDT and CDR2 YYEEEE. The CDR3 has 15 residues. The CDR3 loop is CASSLVRSGTGELFF. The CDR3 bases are TGTGCCAGCAGCTTGGTGCGGTCGGGCACCGGGGAGCTGTTTTTT.

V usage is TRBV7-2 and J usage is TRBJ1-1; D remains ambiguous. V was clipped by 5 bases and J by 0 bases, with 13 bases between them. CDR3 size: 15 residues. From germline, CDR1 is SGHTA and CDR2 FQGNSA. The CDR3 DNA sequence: TGTGCCAGCAGCAAGAACGGTATTTTGAACACTGAAGCTTTCTTT. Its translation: CASSKNGILNTEAFF.

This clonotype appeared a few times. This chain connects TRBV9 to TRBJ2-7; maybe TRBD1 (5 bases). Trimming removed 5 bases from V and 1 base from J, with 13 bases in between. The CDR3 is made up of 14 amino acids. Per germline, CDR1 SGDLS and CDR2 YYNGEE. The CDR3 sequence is CASRPTDGSYEQYF. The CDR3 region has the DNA TGTGCCAGCAGACCGACAGACGGTTCCTACGAGCAGTACTTC.

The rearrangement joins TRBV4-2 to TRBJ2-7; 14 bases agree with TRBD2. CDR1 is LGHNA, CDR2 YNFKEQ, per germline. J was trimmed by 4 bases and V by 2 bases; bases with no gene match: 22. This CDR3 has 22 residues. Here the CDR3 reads CASSQRLPGPGLAGARAYEQYF. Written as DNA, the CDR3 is TGTGCCAGCAGCCAAAGGCTGCCTGGACCGGGACTAGCGGGAGCGCGGGCGTACGAGCAGTACTTC.

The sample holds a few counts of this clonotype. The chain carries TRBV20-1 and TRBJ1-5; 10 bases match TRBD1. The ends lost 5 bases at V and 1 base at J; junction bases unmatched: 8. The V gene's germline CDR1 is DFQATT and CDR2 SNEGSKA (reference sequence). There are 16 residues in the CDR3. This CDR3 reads CSAYVPGQGSNQPQHF. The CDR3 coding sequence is TGCAGTGCTTACGTCCCGGGACAGGGGAGCAATCAGCCCCAGCATTTT.

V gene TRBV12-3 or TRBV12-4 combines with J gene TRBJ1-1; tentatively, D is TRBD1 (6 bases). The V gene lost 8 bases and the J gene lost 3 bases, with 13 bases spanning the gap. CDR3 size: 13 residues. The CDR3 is CASFIQGHTEAFF. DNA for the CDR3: TGTGCCAGCTTTATACAGGGCCACACTGAAGCTTTCTTT.